This entry concerns a single TCR beta chain. V shed 11 bases and J shed 5 bases, with 20 bases lying between them. The length of the CDR3 is 14 residues. CDR1 and CDR2 (germline): MNHNS, SASEGT. The sample comes from a study of T cells after somatic rescue of genetic block. Profiling relied on immunoSEQ multiplex PCR, and the TCRdb table lists in-frame clones only, not all of them. The sample contains 55,000 to 70,000 clones, 92% of which appear only once. The origin of this receptor is a man in his forties. The chain carries TRBV6-1 and TRBJ2-3; the D gene is possibly TRBD2 (7 bases). Sequencing was done on a sample of peripheral blood mononuclear cells (PBMCs). The CDR3 protein is CAGLSRGAGDTQYF. The CDR3 nucleotides read TGTGCCGGGCTTTCCCGGGGGGCGGGAGATACGCAGTATTTT.